This passage covers 10 T cell receptor beta chains from one sample sequenced in a study of metastatic and nonmetastatic thyroid tumors. TCRdb re-analyzed the PCR reads through MiXCR. The data show roughly 8,700 clones, with around 30% seen just once and around 20% held by the top ten. Each patient came to thyroid surgery without any prior treatment (of any kind). Specimen: tumor tissue. The receptor set was obtained from a female donor with papillary thyroid cancer or a benign thyroid nodule (not recorded which). Some clones in this sample may be carry-over from other donors' samples.

This clone showed up many times. Sequence at one end of the junction differs from germline and may be a read error. The V and J genes are TRBV5-4 and TRBJ2-7; D perhaps matches TRBD2 (7 bases). CDR1 is SGHNT and CDR2 is YYREEE in the germline V gene (reference sequence). The CDR3 contains 15 residues. The CDR3 loop reads CAGSLGAGVSYEQYF. Here the CDR3 DNA reads TGTGCCGGCAGCTTGGGGGCGGGAGTGTCCTACGAGCAGTACTTC.

The chain employs TRBV11-3 and TRBJ1-1, with no clear D. The V gene lost 3 bases and the J gene lost 1 base, with 3 bases spanning the gap. The CDR3 extends over 12 amino acids. The germline CDR1 and CDR2 sequences are SGHNT and YENEEA. CDR3 loop: CASSFSNTEAFF. The CDR3 coding sequence is TGTGCCAGCAGCTTCTCGAACACTGAAGCTTTCTTT.

In its sample, this clone was seen once. The chain carries TRBV9 and TRBJ2-1; D not certain. Germline lookup yields CDR1 SGDLS and CDR2 YYNGEE. Trimming pared 4 bases from V and 4 bases from J, leaving 18 bases between. The CDR3 runs to 16 residues. CDR3 protein: CASSIGSAALYNEQFF. The CDR3 DNA reads TGTGCCAGCAGCATAGGTTCCGCTGCACTGTACAATGAGCAGTTCTTC.

In its sample, this clone was seen a few times. The chain uses TRBV19 and TRBJ1-6, with TRBD1 matching over 10 bases. CDR3 length: 14 amino acids. Germline trimming cut 5 bases from V and 7 bases from J; bases unmatched to any gene: 2. Germline CDR1 and CDR2: LNHDA and SQIVND (reference sequence). This CDR3 is CASSPGQGNSPLHF. The CDR3 DNA reads as TGTGCCAGTAGTCCGGGACAGGGGAATTCACCCCTCCACTTT. Combining the CDR3 with reference TRBV19 and TRBJ1-6 gives the whole variable domain DGGITQSPKYLFRKEGQNVTLSCEQNLNHDAMYWYRQDPGQGLRLIYYSQIVNDFQKGDIAEGYSVSREKKESFPLTVTSAQKNPTAFYLCASSPGQGNSPLHFGNGTRLTVT.

The V and J genes are TRBV4-1 and TRBJ1-5, with D unresolved. Germline V lookup: CDR1 MGHRA, CDR2 YSYEKL. The CDR3 consists of 15 residues. Trimming cost V 0 bases and J 3 bases, with 9 bases left between them. The CDR3 sequence is CASSQDRRDNQPQHF. The CDR3, as DNA: TGCGCCAGCAGCCAAGATCGAAGGGACAATCAGCCCCAGCATTTT.

J is TRBJ2-2 and V is TRBV29-1; TRBD1 agrees at 7 bases. V was pared by 2 bases and J by 5 bases, with 2 bases of the junction left unmatched. Germline lookup yields CDR1 SQVTM and CDR2 ANQGSEA. This CDR3 is 13 amino acids long. Here the CDR3 reads CSVEQGVTGELFF. As DNA, the CDR3 is TGCAGCGTTGAACAGGGGGTTACCGGGGAGCTGTTTTTT.

This clone has just a few counts. The CDR3: CASSFPGQGAHNTEAFF. The CDR3 DNA sequence: TGTGCCAGCAGTTTTCCGGGACAGGGGGCGCACAACACTGAAGCTTTCTTT. The chain joins TRBV28 to TRBJ1-1; 12 bases agree with TRBD1. Germline trimming cut 3 bases from V and 2 bases from J; bases unmatched to any gene: 7. This CDR3 comprises 17 residues. Germline loops: CDR1 MDHEN, CDR2 SYDVKM.

This clone is medium-sized. The genes are TRBV11-2 and TRBJ2-1, with 8 bases lining up with TRBD2. Trimming cost V 5 bases and J 2 bases; bases outside gene matches: 8. The CDR3 is 16 amino acids. The V gene's germline CDR1 is SGHAT and CDR2 FQNNGV. The CDR3 DNA reads as TGTGCCAGCAGCCCGTGGGGTAGCGGGACCTACAATGAGCAGTTCTTC. Protein product: CASSPWGSGTYNEQFF.

The sample holds many counts of this clone. J is TRBJ2-6 and V is TRBV7-9; 7 bases map to TRBD1. Germline CDR1 SEHNR, CDR2 FQNEAQ (reference sequence). Trimming removed 5 bases from V and 0 bases from J; junction bases left unmatched: 13. CDR3 length: 19 residues. The DNA for the CDR3 is TGTGCCAGCAGCGCAAGAGGACAGGTCGGACTCTCTGGGGCCAACGTCCTGACTTTC. This translates into CASSARGQVGLSGANVLTF.

In this sample, this clone is medium-sized. Other DNA sequences of this sample code for an identical CDR3. The chain has TRBV2 and TRBJ2-7; the D is unclear. The CDR3 covers 13 residues. Germline V gene data show CDR1 as SNHLY and CDR2 as FYNNEI. V was shortened by 5 bases and J by 1 base, with 9 bases between the two germline ends. The CDR3 spells CASSSGRSYEQYF. The CDR3 region has the DNA TGTGCCAGCAGTTCGGGCCGGTCCTACGAGCAGTACTTC.